The T cell receptor beta chain described here comes from a study of blood T cell repertoires in COVID-19. Study-wide background: T cells, B-cell-depleted T cells, or PBMCs provided the cDNA or gDNA that served as material.

Enrolment of Seattle patients took place during active infection, and they were followed longitudinally. Generated by immunoSEQ multiplex PCR, the TCRdb table keeps only in-frame clones and is missing some. The sample lists about 150,000 clones, approximately 85% occurring once. The CDR3 runs to 13 residues. With V trimmed by 3 bases and J by 9 bases, 7 bases remained unmatched. Germline lookup yields CDR1 MNHNS and CDR2 SASEGT. This chain links TRBV6-1 with TRBJ1-2; TRBD1 matches at 7 bases. The sequenced sample was peripheral blood. This receptor was obtained from an older woman with COVID-19, enrolled during active disease. The chain's CDR3 is CASSDRGIGSYTF. CDR3 coding DNA: TGTGCCAGCAGTGACAGGGGGATCGGGAGCTACACCTTC.